What follows describes a single TCR beta chain. Some clones are missing from TCRdb's copy, which holds only in-frame ones; the method was immunoSEQ multiplex PCR. The data show 100,000 to 150,000 clones, with about four fifths seen just once and more than 2.5% held by the top ten. This entry belongs to a study of identifying expanded T cells in peripheral blood. V was pared by 6 bases and J by 1 base, with 1 base of the junction left unmatched. CDR3 length equals 14 residues. The germline V gene encodes CDR1 MNHEY and CDR2 SVGAGI. This TCR was sampled from a person aged 18 to 70 in good health. The source material was blood. The chain recombines TRBV6-5 with TRBJ2-2; TRBD1 aligns across 8 bases. CDR3 DNA: TGTGCCAGCAGGGGGACAGGGAACACCGGGGAGCTGTTTTTT. Residues: CASRGTGNTGELFF.